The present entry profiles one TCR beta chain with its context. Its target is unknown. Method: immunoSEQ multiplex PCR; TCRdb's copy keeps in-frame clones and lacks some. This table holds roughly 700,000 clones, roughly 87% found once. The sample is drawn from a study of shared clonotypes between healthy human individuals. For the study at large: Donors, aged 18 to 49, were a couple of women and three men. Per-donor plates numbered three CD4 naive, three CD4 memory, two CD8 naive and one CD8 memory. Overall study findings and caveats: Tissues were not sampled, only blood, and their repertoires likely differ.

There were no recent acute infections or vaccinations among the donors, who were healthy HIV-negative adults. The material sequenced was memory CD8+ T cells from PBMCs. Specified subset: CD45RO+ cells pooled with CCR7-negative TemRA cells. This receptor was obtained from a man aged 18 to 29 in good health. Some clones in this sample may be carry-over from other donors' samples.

The CDR3 coding sequence is TGTGCCAGCAGCCTGCACGGGGGACGGTCTGGGGCCAACGTCCTGACTTTC. Protein sequence: CASSLHGGRSGANVLTF. The V gene is TRBV7-9, the J gene TRBJ2-6; D is possibly TRBD2 (6 bases). The V gene lost 5 bases and the J gene lost 1 base, with 15 bases spanning the gap. The germline CDR1 and CDR2 sequences are SEHNR and FQNEAQ (reference sequence). This CDR3 comprises 17 residues.